This TCR beta chain stems from a study of blood T cell repertoires in COVID-19. For the study at large: Acute-phase and convalescent COVID-19 samples originated in the United States, Italy and Spain.

Enrollees, about 18 to 90 years old, lived in approximately 24 US areas. As processed by the authors: Amplification of reference gene primers provided the estimated nucleated cell counts. Some clones are missing from TCRdb's copy, which holds only in-frame ones; the method was immunoSEQ multiplex PCR. The V and J calls and clone size were taken over from that table, and D and trimming were inferred from the DNA. The sample holds roughly 450,000 clones, 90% seen once. The length of the CDR3 is 15 residues. The V gene end was trimmed by 2 bases and the J gene end by 2 bases; junction bases not matched to a gene: 2. Per the germline V gene, CDR1 is MDHEN and CDR2 is SYDVKM.

This clonotype was obtained from a man aged 18 to 30 who had recovered from COVID-19. J is TRBJ1-5 and V is TRBV28; 8 positions agree with TRBD1. Specimen: PBMCs or T cells enriched from blood (not recorded which). The CDR3 DNA reads TGTGCCAGCAGTTTAACGGACAGGGGCAATCAGCCCCAGCATTTT. Amino acid sequence: CASSLTDRGNQPQHF.